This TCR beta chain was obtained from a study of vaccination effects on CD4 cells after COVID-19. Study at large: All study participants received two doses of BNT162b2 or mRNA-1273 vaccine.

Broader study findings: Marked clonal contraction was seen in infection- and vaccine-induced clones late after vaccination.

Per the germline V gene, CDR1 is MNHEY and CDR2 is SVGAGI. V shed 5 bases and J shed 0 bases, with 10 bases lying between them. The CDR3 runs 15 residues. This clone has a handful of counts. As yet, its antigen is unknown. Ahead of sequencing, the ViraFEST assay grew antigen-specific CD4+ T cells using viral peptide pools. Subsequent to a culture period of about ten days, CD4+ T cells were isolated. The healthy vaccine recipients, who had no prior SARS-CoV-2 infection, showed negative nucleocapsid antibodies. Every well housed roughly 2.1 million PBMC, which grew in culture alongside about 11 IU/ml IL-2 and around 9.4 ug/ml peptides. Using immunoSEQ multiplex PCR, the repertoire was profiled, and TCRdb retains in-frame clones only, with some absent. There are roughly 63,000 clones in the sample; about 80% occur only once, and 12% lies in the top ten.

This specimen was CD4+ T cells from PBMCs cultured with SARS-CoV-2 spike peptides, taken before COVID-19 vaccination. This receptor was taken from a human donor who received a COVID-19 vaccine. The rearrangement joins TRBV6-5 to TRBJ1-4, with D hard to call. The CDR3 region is CASSPSYATNEKLFF. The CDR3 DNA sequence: TGTGCCAGCAGTCCCTCGTATGCAACTAATGAAAAACTGTTTTTT.